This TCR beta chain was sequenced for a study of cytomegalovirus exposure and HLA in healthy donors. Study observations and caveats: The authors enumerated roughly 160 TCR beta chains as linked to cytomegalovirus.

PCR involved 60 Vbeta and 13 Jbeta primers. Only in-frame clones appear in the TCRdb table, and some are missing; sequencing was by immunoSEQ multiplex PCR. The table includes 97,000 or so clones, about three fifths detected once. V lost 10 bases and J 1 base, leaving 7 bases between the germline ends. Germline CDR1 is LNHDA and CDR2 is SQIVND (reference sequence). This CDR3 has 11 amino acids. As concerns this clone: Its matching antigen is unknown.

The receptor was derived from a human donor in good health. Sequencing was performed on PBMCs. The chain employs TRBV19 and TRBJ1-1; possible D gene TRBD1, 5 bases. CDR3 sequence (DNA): TGTGCCACCAGGGAGAACACTGAAGCTTTCTTT. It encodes CATRENTEAFF.